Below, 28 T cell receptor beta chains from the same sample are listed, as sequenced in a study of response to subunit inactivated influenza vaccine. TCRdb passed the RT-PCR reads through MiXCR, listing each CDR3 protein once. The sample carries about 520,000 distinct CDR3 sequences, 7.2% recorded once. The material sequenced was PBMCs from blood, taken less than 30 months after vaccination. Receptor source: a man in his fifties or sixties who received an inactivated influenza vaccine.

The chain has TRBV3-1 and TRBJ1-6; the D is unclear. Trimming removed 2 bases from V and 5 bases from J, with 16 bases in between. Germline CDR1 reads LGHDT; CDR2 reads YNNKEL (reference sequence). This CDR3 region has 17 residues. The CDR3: CASSQSRLARNNSPLHF. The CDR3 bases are TGTGCCAGCAGCCAAAGTCGTTTGGCACGGAATAATTCACCCCTCCACTTT. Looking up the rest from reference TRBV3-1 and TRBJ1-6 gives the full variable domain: DTAVSQTPKYLVTQMGNDKSIKCEQNLGHDTMYWYKQDSKKFLKIMFSYNNKELIINETVPNRFSPKSPDKAHLNLHINSLELGDSAVYFCASSQSRLARNNSPLHFGNGTRLTVT.

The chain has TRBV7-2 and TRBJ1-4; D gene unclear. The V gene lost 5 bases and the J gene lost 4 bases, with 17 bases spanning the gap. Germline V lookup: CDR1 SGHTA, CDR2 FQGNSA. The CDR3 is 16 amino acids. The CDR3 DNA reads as TGTGCCAGCAGCCGTCAGGCGCCCATGCGTAATGAAAAACTGTTTTTT. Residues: CASSRQAPMRNEKLFF.

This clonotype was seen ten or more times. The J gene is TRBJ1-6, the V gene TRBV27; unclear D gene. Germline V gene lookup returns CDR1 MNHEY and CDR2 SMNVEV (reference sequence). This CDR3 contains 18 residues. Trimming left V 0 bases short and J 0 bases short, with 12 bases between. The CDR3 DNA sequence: TGTGCCAGCAGTTTATCTGTCGGAATAAGCTCCTATAATTCACCCCTCCACTTT. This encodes CASSLSVGISSYNSPLHF.

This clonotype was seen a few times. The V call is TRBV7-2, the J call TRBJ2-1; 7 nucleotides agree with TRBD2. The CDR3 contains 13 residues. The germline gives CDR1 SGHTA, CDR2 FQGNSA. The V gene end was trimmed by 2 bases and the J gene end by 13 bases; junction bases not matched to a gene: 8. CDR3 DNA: TGTGCCAGCAGCTTACGTCTAGCGGAGCTTCAGTTCTTC. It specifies CASSLRLAELQFF.

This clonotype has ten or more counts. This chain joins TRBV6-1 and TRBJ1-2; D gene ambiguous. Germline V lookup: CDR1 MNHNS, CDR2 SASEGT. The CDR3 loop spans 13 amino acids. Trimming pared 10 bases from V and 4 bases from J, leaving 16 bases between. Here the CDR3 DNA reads TGTGCCACCCGAACTGTAATGGGCTATGGCTACACCTTC. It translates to CATRTVMGYGYTF.

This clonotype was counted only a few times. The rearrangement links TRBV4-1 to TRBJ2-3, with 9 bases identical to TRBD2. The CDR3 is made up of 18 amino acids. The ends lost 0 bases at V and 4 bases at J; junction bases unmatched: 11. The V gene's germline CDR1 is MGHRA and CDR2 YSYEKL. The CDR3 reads CASSQDLIAGVNSDTQYF. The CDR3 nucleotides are TGCGCCAGCAGCCAAGATCTCATAGCGGGGGTAAACTCAGATACGCAGTATTTT.

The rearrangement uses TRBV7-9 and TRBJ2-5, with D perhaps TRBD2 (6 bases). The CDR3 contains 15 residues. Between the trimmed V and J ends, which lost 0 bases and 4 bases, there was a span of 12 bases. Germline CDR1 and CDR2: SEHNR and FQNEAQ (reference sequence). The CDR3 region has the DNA TGTGCCAGCAGCTTAGCTGGAGGGTTTGGAGAGACCCAGTACTTC. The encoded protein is CASSLAGGFGETQYF.

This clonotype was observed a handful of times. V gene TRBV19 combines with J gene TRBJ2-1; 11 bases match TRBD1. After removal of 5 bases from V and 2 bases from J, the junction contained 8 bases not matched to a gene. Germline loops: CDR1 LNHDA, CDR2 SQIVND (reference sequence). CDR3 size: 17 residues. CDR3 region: CASSSLWTGGPYNEQFF. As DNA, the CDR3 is TGTGCCAGTAGTTCCCTTTGGACAGGGGGCCCCTACAATGAGCAGTTCTTC.

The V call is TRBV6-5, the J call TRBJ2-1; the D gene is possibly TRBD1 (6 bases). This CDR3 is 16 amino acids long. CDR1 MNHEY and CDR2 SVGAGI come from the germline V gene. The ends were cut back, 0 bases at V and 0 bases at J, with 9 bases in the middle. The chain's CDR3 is CASSYSIQGSYNEQFF. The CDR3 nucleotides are TGTGCCAGCAGTTACTCGATACAGGGCTCCTACAATGAGCAGTTCTTC.

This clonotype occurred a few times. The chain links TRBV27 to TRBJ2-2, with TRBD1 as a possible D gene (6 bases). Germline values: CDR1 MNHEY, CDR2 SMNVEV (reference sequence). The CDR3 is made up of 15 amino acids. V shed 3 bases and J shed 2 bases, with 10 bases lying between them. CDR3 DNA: TGTGCCAGCAGTTTGATAGGGGGTAACACCGGGGAGCTGTTTTTT. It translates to CASSLIGGNTGELFF.

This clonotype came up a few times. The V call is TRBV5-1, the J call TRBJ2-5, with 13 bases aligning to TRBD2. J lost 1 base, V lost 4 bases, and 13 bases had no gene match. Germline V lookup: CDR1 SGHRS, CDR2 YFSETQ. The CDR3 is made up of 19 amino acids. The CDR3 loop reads CASSRGTSGALRIQETQYF. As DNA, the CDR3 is TGCGCCAGCAGCAGGGGGACTAGCGGGGCGCTAAGGATCCAAGAGACCCAGTACTTC. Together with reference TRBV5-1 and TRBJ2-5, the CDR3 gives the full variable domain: KAGVTQTPRYLIKTRGQQVTLSCSPISGHRSVSWYQQTPGQGLQFLFEYFSETQRNKGNFPGRFSGRQFSNSRSEMNVSTLELGDSALYLCASSRGTSGALRIQETQYFGPGTRLLVL.

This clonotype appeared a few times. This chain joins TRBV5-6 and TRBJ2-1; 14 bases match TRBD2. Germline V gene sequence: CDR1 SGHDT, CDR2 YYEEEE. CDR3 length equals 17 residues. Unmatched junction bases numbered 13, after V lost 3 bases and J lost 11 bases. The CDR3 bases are TGTGCCAGCAGCTCCACCCTGACTAGCGGGGGGGCCCGACAGCAGTTCTTC. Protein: CASSSTLTSGGARQQFF.

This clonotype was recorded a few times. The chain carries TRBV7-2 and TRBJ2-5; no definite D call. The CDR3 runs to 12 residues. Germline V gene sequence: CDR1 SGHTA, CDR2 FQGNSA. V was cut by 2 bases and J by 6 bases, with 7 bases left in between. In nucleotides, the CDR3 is TGTGCCAGCAGCTTATTGGGAAAGACCCAGTACTTC. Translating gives CASSLLGKTQYF. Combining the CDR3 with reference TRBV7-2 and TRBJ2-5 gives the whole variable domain GAGVSQSPSNKVTEKGKDVELRCDPISGHTALYWYRQSLGQGLEFLIYFQGNSAPDKSGLPSDRFSAERTGGSVSTLTIQRTQQEDSAVYLCASSLLGKTQYFGPGTRLLVL.

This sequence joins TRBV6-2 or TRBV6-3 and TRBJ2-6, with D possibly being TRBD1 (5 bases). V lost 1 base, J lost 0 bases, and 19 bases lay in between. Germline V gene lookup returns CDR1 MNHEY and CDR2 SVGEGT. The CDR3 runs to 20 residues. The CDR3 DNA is TGTGCCAGCAGTTACTACCGGAGCTGGGGCAACCACTCTGGGGCCAACGTCCTGACTTTC. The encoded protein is CASSYYRSWGNHSGANVLTF.

This CDR3 reads CASSRLSEGEKLFF. The CDR3 DNA sequence: TGTGCCAGCAGCCGACTCTCCGAGGGTGAAAAACTGTTTTTT. The chain carries TRBV3-1 and TRBJ1-4; no clear D gene. From germline, CDR1 is LGHDT and CDR2 YNNKEL (reference sequence). The CDR3 runs to 14 residues. V was cut by 4 bases and J by 7 bases, with 13 bases left in between.

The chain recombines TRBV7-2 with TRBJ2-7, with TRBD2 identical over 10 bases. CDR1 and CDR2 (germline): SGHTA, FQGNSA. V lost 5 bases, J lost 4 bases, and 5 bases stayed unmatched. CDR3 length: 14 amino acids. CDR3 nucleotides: TGTGCCAGCAGCGCAGCGGGAGGGGGATACGAGCAGTACTTC. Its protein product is CASSAAGGGYEQYF.

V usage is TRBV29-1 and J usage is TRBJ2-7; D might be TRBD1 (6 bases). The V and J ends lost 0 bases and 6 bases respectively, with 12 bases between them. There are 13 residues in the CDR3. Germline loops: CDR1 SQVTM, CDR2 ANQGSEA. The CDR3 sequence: CSVEDLTGGEQYF. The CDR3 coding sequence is TGCAGCGTTGAAGATTTGACAGGTGGCGAGCAGTACTTC.

CDR3 amino acids: CATSDPQGITDTQYF. The CDR3 DNA reads TGTGCCACCAGTGACCCCCAGGGTATCACAGATACGCAGTATTTT. J is TRBJ2-3 and V is TRBV24-1; D may be TRBD1 (5 bases). Germline values: CDR1 KGHDR, CDR2 SFDVKD. Trimming left V 4 bases short and J 2 bases short, with 12 bases between. This CDR3 is built from 15 residues.

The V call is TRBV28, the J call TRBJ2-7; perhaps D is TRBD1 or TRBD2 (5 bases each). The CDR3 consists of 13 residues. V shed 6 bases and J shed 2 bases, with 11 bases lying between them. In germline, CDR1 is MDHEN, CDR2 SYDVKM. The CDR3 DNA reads TGTGCCAGCAGGGGTTGGGGGACCTACGAGCAGTACTTC. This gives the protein CASRGWGTYEQYF. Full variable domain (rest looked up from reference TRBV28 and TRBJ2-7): DVKVTQSSRYLVKRTGEKVFLECVQDMDHENMFWYRQDPGLGLRLIYFSYDVKMKEKGDIPEGYSVSREKKERFSLILESASTNQTSMYLCASRGWGTYEQYFGPGTRLTVT.

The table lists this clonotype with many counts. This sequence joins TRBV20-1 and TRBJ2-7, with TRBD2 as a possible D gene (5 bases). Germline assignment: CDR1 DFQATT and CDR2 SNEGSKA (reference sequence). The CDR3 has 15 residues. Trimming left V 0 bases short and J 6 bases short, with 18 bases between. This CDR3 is CSARDGEREHIEQYF. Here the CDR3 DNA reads TGCAGTGCTAGAGACGGAGAACGGGAACACATCGAGCAGTACTTC.

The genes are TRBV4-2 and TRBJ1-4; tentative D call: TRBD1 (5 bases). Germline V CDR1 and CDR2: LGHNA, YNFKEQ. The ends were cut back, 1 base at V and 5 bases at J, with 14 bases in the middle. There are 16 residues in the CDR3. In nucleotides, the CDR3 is TGTGCCAGCAGCCAAGTTGCGGGGCGCGGAAATGAAAAACTGTTTTTT. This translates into CASSQVAGRGNEKLFF.

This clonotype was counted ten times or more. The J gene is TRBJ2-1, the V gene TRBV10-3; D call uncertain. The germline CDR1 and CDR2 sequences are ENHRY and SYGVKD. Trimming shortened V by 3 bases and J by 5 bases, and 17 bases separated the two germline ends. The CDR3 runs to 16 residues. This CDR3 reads CAISEPRLVGHNEQFF. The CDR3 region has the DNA TGTGCCATCAGTGAACCGCGATTGGTTGGGCACAATGAGCAGTTCTTC.

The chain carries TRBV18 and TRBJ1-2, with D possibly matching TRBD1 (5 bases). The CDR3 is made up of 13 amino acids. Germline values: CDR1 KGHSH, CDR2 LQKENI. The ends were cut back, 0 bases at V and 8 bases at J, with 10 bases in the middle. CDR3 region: CASSPPQGGGYTF. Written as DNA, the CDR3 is TGTGCCAGCTCACCACCGCAGGGTGGCGGCTACACCTTC.

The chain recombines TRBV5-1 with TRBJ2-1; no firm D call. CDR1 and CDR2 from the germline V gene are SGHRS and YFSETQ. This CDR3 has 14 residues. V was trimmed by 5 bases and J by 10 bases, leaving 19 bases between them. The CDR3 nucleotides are TGCGCCAGCAGTCTTTCGGCCAGTCTCAGAGAGCAGTTCTTC. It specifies CASSLSASLREQFF.

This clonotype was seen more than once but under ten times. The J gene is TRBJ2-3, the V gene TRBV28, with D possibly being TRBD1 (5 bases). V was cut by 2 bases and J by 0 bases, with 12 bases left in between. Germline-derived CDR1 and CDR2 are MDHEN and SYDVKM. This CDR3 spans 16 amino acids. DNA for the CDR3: TGTGCCAGCAGTTTAGTGCAGGGTCGGAGCACAGATACGCAGTATTTT. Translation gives CASSLVQGRSTDTQYF.

CDR3 sequence (DNA): TGTGCCAGCAGTGAGGTTGGGGGACGTCAAGAGACCCAGTACTTC. As protein: CASSEVGGRQETQYF. V is TRBV6-1 and J is TRBJ2-5; D could derive from TRBD1 or TRBD2 (5 bases each). The V end lost 3 bases, the J end lost 2 bases, and 13 bases lay between the germline ends. The CDR3 spans 15 residues. The germline V gene encodes CDR1 MNHNS and CDR2 SASEGT.

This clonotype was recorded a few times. This CDR3 is CASSPTSGIPSSTDTQYF. The DNA for the CDR3 is TGTGCCAGCAGCCCAACTAGCGGGATCCCCTCTAGCACAGATACGCAGTATTTT. The chain uses TRBV2 and TRBJ2-3; 10 bases match TRBD2. Looked up from germline, CDR1 is SNHLY and CDR2 is FYNNEI. V dropped 6 bases and J dropped 0; count of bases not matched to a gene: 12. This CDR3 region has 18 residues.

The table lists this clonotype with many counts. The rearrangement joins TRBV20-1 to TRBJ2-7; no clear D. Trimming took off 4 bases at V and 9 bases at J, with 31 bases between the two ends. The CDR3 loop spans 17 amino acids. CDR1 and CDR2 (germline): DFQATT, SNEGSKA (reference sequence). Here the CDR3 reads CSAIRQTRYPLRGGQYF. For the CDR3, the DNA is TGCAGTGCTATAAGGCAGACGCGCTATCCCCTACGAGGTGGGCAGTACTTC.